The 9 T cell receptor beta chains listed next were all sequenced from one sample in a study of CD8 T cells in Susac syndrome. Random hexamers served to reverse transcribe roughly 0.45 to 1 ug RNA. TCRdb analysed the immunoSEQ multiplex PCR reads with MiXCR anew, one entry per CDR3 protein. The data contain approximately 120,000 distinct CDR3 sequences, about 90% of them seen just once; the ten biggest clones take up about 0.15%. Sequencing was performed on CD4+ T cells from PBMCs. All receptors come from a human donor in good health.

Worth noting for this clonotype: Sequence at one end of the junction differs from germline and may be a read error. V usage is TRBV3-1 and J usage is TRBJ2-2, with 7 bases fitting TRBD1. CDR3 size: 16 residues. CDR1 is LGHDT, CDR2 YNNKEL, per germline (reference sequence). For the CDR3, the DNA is TGTGCCAGCACCCAAACACAGGGGTTGAACACCGGGGAGCTGTTTTTT. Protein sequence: CASTQTQGLNTGELFF.

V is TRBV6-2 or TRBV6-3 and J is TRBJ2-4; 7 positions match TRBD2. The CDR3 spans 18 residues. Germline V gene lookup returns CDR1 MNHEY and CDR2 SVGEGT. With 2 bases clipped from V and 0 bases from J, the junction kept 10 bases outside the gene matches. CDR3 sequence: CASSYTPLAVIAKNIQYF. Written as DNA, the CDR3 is TGTGCCAGCAGTTACACTCCCCTAGCGGTTATAGCCAAAAACATTCAGTACTTC.

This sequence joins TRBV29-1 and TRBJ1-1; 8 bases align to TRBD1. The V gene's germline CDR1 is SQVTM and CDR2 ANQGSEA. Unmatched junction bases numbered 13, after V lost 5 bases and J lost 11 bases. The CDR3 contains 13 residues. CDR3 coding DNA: TGCAGCGTTATTAGTTCGGAGACAGGGGAGGCTTTCTTT. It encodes CSVISSETGEAFF.

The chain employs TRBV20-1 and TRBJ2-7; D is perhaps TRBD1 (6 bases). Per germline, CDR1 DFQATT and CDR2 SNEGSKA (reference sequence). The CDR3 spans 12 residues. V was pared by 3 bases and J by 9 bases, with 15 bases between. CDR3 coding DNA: TGCAGTGCTAGGGCCCAGTTGGACAGGCAGTACTTC. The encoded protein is CSARAQLDRQYF.

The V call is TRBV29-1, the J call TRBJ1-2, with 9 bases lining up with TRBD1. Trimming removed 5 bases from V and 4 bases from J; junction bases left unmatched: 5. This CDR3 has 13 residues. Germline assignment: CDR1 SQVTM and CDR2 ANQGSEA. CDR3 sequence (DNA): TGCAGCGTTCCCGGACAGGGGTTCTATGGCTACACCTTC. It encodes CSVPGQGFYGYTF.

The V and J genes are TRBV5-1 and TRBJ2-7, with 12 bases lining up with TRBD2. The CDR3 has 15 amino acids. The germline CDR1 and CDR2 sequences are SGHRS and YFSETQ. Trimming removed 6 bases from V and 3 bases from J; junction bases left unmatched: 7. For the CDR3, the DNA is TGCGCCAGCAACCCGCTAGCGGGAGGGGACTACGAGCAGTACTTC. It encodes CASNPLAGGDYEQYF.

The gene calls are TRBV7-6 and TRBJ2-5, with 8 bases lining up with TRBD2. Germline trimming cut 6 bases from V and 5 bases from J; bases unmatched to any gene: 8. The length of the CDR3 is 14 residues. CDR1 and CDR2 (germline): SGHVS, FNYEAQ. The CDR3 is CASRPSGGPETQYF. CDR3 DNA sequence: TGTGCCAGCAGACCCTCGGGGGGGCCCGAGACCCAGTACTTC.

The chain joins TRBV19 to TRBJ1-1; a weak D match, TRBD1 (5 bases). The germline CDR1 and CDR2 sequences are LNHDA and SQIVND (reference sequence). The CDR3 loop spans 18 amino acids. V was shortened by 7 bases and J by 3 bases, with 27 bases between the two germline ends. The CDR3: CASTVRTRDDKYHTEAFF. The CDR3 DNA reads TGTGCCAGTACGGTCCGTACCCGGGACGACAAATATCACACTGAAGCTTTCTTT.

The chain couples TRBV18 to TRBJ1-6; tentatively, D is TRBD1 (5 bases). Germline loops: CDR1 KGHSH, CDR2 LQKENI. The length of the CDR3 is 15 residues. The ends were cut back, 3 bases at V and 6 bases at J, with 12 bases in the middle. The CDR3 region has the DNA TGTGCCAGCTCACCGGTCCAGGGTATTAATTCACCCCTCCACTTT. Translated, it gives CASSPVQGINSPLHF.